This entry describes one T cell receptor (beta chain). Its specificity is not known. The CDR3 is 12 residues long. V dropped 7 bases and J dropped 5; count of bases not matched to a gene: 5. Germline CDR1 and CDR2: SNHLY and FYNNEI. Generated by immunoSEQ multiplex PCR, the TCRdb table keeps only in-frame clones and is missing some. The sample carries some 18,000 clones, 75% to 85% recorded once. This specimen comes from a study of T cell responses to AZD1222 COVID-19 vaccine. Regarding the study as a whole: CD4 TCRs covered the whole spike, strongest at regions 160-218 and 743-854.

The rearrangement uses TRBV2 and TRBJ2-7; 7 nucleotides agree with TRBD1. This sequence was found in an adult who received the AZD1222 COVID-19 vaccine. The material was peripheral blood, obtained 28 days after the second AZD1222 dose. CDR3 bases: TGTGCCAGCAAACAGGGGCCCAACGAGCAGTACTTC. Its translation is CASKQGPNEQYF.